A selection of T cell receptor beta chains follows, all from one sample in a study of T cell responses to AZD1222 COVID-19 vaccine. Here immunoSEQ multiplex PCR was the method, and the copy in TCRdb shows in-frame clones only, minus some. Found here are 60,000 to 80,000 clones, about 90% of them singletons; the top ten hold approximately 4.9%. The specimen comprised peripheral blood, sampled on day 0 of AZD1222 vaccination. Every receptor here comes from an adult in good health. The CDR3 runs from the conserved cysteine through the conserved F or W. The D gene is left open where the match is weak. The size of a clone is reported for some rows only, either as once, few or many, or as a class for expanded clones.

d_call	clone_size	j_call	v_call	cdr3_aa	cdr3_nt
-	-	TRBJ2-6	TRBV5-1	CASSLGGGANVLTF	TGCGCCAGCAGCTTGGGTGGTGGGGCCAACGTCCTGACTTTC
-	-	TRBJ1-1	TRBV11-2	CASSAHMNTEAFF	TGTGCCAGCAGCGCTCACATGAACACTGAAGCTTTCTTT
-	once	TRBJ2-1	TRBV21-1	CASSLTGTGKHNEQFF	TGTGCCAGCAGCTTAACCGGGACAGGGAAACACAATGAGCAGTTCTTC
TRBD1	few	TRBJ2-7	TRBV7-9	CASRMGQGSYEQYF	TGTGCCAGCAGGATGGGACAGGGGAGTTACGAGCAGTACTTC
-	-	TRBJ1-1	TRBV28	CASSLVTSEAFF	TGTGCCAGCAGTTTGGTGACGTCGGAAGCTTTCTTT
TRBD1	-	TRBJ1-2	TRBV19	CASRFAGGGAYGYTF	TGTGCCAGTAGATTCGCGGGAGGGGGCGCCTATGGCTACACCTTC
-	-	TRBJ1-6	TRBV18	CASSTPNSPLHF	TGTGCCAGCTCCACGCCTAATTCACCCCTCCACTTT
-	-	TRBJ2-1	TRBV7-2	CASSPSESSYNEQFF	TGTGCCAGCAGTCCTAGCGAAAGCTCCTACAATGAGCAGTTCTTC
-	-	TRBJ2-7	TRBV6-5	CASSVLRSYEQYF	TGTGCCAGCAGCGTACTTAGGAGCTACGAGCAGTACTTC
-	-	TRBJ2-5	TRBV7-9	CASSPRVGETQYF	TGTGCCAGCAGCCCGCGCGTAGGAGAGACCCAGTACTTC
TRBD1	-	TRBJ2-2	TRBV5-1	CASSAGTGAGELFF	TGCGCCAGCAGCGCCGGGACAGGAGCCGGGGAGCTGTTTTTT
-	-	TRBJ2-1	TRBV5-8	CASSSDLSSYNEQFF	TGTGCCAGCAGCTCCGACTTGAGCTCCTACAATGAGCAGTTCTTC
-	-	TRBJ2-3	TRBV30	CAWSATGGSTDTQYF	TGTGCCTGGAGTGCAACGGGCGGGAGCACAGATACGCAGTATTTT
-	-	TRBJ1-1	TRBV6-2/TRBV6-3	CASSYRPLEAFF	TGTGCCAGCAGTTATAGGCCGCTGGAAGCTTTCTTT
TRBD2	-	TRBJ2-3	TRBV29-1	CSVVASGGAMGTQYF	TGCAGCGTTGTGGCTAGCGGGGGGGCTATGGGTACGCAGTATTTT
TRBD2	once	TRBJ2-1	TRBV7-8	CASTLPRGAYNEQFF	TGTGCCAGCACACTCCCGCGGGGGGCATACAATGAGCAGTTCTTC
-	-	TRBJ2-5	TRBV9	CASSVGGRASPQETQYF	TGTGCCAGCAGCGTCGGGGGCAGGGCGTCCCCCCAAGAGACCCAGTACTTC
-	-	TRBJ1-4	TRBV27	CASSLSRAGKLFF	TGTGCCAGCAGTTTATCACGGGCCGGAAAACTGTTTTTT
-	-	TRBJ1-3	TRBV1	CTSSIRGSGNTIYF	TGCACCAGCAGCATCAGGGGCTCTGGAAACACCATATATTTT
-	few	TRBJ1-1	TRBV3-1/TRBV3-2	CASTLGRKNTEAFF	TGTGCCAGCACCCTCGGGAGGAAGAACACTGAAGCTTTCTTT
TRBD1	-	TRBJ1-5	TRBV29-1	CSAGQGDQPQHF	TGCAGCGCGGGACAGGGTGATCAGCCCCAGCATTTT
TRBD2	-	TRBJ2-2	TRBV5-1	CASNPLAGATGELFF	TGCGCCAGCAACCCCTTAGCGGGGGCCACCGGGGAGCTGTTTTTT
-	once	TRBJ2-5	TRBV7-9	CASSLALGYRRLVETQYF	TGTGCCAGCAGCTTAGCGCTGGGGTACCGAAGGCTCGTGGAGACCCAGTACTTC
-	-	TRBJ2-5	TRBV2	CASSEGTWETQYF	TGTGCCAGCAGTGAAGGGACCTGGGAGACCCAGTACTTC
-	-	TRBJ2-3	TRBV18	CASSPPGSTDTQYF	TGTGCCAGCTCACCCCCGGGGAGCACAGATACGCAGTATTTT
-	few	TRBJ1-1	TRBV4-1	CASSQGGDITGFPEAFF	TGCGCCAGCAGCCAAGGGGGAGACATTACGGGCTTTCCTGAAGCTTTCTTT
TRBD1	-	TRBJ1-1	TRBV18	CASSPAGGVNTEAFF	TGTGCCAGCTCACCCGCAGGGGGTGTGAACACTGAAGCTTTCTTT
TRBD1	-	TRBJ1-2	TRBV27	CASSRQGNDYGYTF	TGTGCCAGCAGCAGACAGGGGAACGACTATGGCTACACCTTC
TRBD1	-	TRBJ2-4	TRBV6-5	CASRPGGPNIQYF	TGTGCCAGCAGACCAGGGGGCCCAAACATTCAGTACTTC
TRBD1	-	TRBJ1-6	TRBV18	CASWSGTGVSPLHF	TGTGCCAGCTGGTCTGGGACAGGGGTGTCACCCCTCCACTTT
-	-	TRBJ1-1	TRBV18	CASSPGDGAFF	TGTGCCAGCTCACCGGGGGATGGCGCTTTCTTT
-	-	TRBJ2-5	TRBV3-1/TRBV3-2	CASSQSGETQYF	TGTGCCAGCAGCCAGAGTGGCGAGACCCAGTACTTC